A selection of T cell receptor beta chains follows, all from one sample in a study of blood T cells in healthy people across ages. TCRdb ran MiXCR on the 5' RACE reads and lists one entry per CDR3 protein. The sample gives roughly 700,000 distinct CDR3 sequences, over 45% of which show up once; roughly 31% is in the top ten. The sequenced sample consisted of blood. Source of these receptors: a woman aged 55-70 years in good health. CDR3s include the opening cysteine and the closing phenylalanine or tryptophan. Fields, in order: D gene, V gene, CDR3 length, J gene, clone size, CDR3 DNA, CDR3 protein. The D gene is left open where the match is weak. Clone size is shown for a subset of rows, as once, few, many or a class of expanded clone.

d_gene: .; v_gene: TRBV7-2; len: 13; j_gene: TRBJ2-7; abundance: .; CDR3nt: TGTGCCAGCAGCGGGCCCTACGACTACGAGCAGTACTTC; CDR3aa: CASSGPYDYEQYF
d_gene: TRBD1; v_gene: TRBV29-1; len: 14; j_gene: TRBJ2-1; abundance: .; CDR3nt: TGCAGCGTTGAAAGAGGGACAGGGGGCAATGAGCAGTTCTTC; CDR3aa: CSVERGTGGNEQFF
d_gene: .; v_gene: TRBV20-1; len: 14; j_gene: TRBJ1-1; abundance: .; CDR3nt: TGCAGTGTTCGTGAGGGACTCATGAACACTGAAGCTTTCTTT; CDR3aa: CSVREGLMNTEAFF
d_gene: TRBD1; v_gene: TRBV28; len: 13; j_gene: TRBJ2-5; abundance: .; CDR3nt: TGTGCCAGCGGGCCAGGGGGCCTGAAGACCCAGTACTTC; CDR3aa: CASGPGGLKTQYF
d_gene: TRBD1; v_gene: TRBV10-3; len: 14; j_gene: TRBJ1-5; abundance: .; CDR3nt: TGTGCCAGCGACAGGGGTTCTAGCAATCAGCCCCAGCATTTT; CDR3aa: CASDRGSSNQPQHF
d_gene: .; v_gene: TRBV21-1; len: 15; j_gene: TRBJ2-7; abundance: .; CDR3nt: TGTGCCAGCAGCAGGCCCATGGACGGACGGTACGAGCAGTACTTC; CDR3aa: CASSRPMDGRYEQYF
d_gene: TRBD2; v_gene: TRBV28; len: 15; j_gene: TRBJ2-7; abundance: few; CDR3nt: TGTGCCAGCAGTTCTAGCGGGAGGAAGTCCTACGAGCAGTACTTC; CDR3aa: CASSSSGRKSYEQYF
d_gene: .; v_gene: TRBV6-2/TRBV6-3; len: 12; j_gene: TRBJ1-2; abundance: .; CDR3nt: TGTGCCAGCAGTTACGTCAACTATGGCTACACCTTC; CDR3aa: CASSYVNYGYTF
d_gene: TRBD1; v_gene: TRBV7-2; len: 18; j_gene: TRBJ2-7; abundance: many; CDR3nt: TGTGCCAGCAGCTTAGAATTCGCGGTTGGGACAGGGTTCTACGAGCAGTACTTC; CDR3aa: CASSLEFAVGTGFYEQYF
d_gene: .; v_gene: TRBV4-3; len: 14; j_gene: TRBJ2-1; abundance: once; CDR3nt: TGCGCCAGCAGCCAAGGCCTACGGGAAAATGAGCAGTTCTTC; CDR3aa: CASSQGLRENEQFF
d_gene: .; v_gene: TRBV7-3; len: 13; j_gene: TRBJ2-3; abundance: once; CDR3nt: TGTGCCAGCAGCAAAACAAGCACAGATACGCAGTATTTT; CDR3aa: CASSKTSTDTQYF
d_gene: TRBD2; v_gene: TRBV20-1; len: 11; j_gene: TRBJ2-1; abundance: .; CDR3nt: TGCAGTGGACTAGCGTACAATGAGCAGTTCTTC; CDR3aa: CSGLAYNEQFF
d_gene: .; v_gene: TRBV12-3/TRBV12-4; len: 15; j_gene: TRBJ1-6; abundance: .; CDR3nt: TGTGCCAGCAGTTTAGTAGGCTCCTATAATTCACCCCTCCACTTT; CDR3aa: CASSLVGSYNSPLHF
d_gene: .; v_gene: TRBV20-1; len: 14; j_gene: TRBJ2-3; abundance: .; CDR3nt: TGCAGTGCGACCCTAGAGGAGTACACAGATACGCAGTATTTT; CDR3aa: CSATLEEYTDTQYF
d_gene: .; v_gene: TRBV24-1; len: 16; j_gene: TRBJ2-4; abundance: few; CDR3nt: TGTGCCACCAGTGATGGACGGTTGCTAGCCAAAAACATTCAGTACTTC; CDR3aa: CATSDGRLLAKNIQYF
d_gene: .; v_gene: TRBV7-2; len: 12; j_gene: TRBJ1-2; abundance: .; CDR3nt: TGTGCCAGCGAGAAGTCGGAAGATGGCTACACCTTC; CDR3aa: CASEKSEDGYTF
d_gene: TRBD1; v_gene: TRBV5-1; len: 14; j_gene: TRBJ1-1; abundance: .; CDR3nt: TGCGCCAGCAGCCGGGACAGGGCCTACACTGAAGCTTTCTTT; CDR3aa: CASSRDRAYTEAFF
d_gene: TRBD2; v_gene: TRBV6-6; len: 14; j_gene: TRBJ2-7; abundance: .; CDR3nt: TGTGCCAGCAGTTATAGACTAGCAGCCTACGAGCAGTACTTC; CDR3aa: CASSYRLAAYEQYF
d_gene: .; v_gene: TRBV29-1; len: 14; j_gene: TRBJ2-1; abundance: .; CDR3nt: TGCAGCGTTTCAGTGGCGGGCTCCTACAATGAGCAGTTCTTC; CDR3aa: CSVSVAGSYNEQFF
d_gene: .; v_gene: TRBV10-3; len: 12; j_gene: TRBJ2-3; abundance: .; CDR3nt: TGTGCCATCAGTCAGGGAACAGATACGCAGTATTTT; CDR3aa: CAISQGTDTQYF
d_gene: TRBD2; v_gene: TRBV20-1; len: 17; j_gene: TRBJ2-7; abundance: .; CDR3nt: TGCAGTGCATACCCCCCCACCGGGACTAGCGCCTACAATGAGCAGTACTTC; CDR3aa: CSAYPPTGTSAYNEQYF
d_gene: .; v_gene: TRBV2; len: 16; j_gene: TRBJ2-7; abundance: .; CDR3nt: .; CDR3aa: CASSVPPGTGTYEQYF
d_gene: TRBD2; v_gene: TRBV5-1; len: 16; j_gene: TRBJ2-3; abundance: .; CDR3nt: TGCGCCAGCAGCTGGGGCGGGAGAACGAGCACAGATACGCAGTATTTT; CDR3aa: CASSWGGRTSTDTQYF
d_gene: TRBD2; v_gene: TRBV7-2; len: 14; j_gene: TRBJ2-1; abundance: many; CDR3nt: TGTGCCAGCAGGGGACTAGCGGTGAACAATGAGCAGTTCTTC; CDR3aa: CASRGLAVNNEQFF
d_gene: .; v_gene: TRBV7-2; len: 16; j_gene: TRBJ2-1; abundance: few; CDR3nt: TGTGCCAGCAGCCCTAGTAGCAGCGGGCCGTACAATGAGCAGTTCTTC; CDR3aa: CASSPSSSGPYNEQFF
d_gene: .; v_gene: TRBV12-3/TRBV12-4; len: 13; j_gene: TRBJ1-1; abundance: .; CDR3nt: TGTGCCAGCGGAACGACGGCGGGTACTGAAGCTTTCTTT; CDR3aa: CASGTTAGTEAFF